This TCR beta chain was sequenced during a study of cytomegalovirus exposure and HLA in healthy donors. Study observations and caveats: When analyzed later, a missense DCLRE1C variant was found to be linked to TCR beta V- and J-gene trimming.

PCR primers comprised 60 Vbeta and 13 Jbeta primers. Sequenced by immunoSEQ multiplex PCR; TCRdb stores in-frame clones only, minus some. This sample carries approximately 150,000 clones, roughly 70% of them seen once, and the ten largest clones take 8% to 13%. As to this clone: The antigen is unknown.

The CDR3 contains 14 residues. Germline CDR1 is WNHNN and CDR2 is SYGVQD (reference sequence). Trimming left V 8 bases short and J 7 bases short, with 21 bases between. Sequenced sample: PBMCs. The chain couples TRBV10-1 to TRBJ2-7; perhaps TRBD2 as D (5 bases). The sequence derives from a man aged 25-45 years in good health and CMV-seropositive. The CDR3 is CASPLGVAPGEQYF. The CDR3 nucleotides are TGCGCCAGCCCCCTGGGAGTCGCCCCGGGGGAGCAGTACTTC.